The source of this TCR beta chain is a study of sequential checkpoint blockade in melanoma. As to treatment: randomized to nivolumab then ipilimumab (arm A) or the reverse (arm B). Sorted cells were live CD3+CD8+, lacking CD19 and CD56, from PBMCs. The V end was cut by 5 bases, the J end by 2 bases, with 15 bases between. The germline V gene encodes CDR1 SNHLY and CDR2 FYNNEI. CDR3 length: 16 amino acids. Libraries were prepared by immunoSEQ multiplex PCR; TCRdb keeps only in-frame clonotypes and omits some of them. This table holds around 25,000 clones, roughly four fifths found once. This clone was seen a few times.

The sample consisted of CD8+ T cells sorted from blood (inferred from file names), taken from a patient given nivolumab and ipilimumab in sequence. The V gene is TRBV2, the J gene TRBJ2-2, with TRBD1 as a possible D gene (6 bases). The receptor was isolated from a human donor with melanoma. The DNA for the CDR3 is TGTGCCAGCAGTTGGGACACCACCTTTAACACCGGGGAGCTGTTTTTT. Protein sequence: CASSWDTTFNTGELFF.